One and the same sample provided the 24 T cell receptor beta chains below, sequenced in a study of blood T cell repertoires in COVID-19. Sequencing used immunoSEQ multiplex PCR; TCRdb keeps in-frame clones, though not all of them. The repertoire includes 400,000 or so clones, 90% of them detected once, and 0.6% to 0.7% sits in the top ten. The sequenced sample consisted of PBMCs or T cells enriched from blood (not recorded which). The receptors derive from a man aged 18 to 35 who had recovered from COVID-19.

V and J are TRBV3-1 (or the pseudogene TRBV3-2) and TRBJ1-2, with a weak D call TRBD1 (5 bases). Germline lookup yields CDR1 LGHDT and CDR2 YNNKEL (reference sequence). The CDR3 consists of 20 residues. The V end lost 1 base, the J end lost 2 bases, and 26 bases lay between the germline ends. The CDR3: CASSQVPGGARKETNYGYTF. The DNA for the CDR3 is TGTGCCAGCAGCCAAGTCCCCGGAGGGGCAAGAAAAGAGACAAACTATGGCTACACCTTC.

This clone was recorded many times. V usage is TRBV5-1 and J usage is TRBJ1-1; D unclear. Germline CDR1 reads SGHRS; CDR2 reads YFSETQ. The CDR3 consists of 15 residues. The V end lost 0 bases, the J end lost 5 bases, and 14 bases lay between the germline ends. The CDR3 region is CASSLDEGWRTEAFF. In nucleotides, the CDR3 is TGCGCCAGCAGCTTGGATGAGGGCTGGAGGACTGAAGCTTTCTTT. The full variable domain, completed using reference TRBV5-1 and TRBJ1-1, is KAGVTQTPRYLIKTRGQQVTLSCSPISGHRSVSWYQQTPGQGLQFLFEYFSETQRNKGNFPGRFSGRQFSNSRSEMNVSTLELGDSALYLCASSLDEGWRTEAFFGQGTRLTVV.

The chain joins TRBV30 to TRBJ2-1; 14 bases map to TRBD2. Trimming removed 3 bases from V and 4 bases from J; junction bases left unmatched: 8. From germline, CDR1 is GTSNPN and CDR2 SVGIG (reference sequence). This CDR3 is built from 17 residues. Written as DNA, the CDR3 is TGTGCCTGGAGGGGACTAGCGGGAGCAGATAGGTACAATGAGCAGTTCTTC. It is translated as CAWRGLAGADRYNEQFF. The full variable domain, its missing parts supplied by reference TRBV30 and TRBJ2-1, is SQTIHQWPATLVQPVGSPLSLECTVEGTSNPNLYWYRQAAGRGLQLLFYSVGIGQISSEVPQNLSASRPQDRQFILSSKKLLLSDSGFYLCAWRGLAGADRYNEQFFGPGTRLTVL.

This chain connects TRBV4-1 to TRBJ2-2, with TRBD1 matching 7 bases. The V and J ends lost 4 bases and 0 bases, in that order; junction bases with no gene match: 5. Germline CDR1 MGHRA, CDR2 YSYEKL. CDR3 length: 16 residues. The CDR3 DNA follows: TGCGCCAGCAGCCTAAGGGACAGTGCGAACACCGGGGAGCTGTTTTTT. Translating gives CASSLRDSANTGELFF.

The rearrangement links TRBV2 to TRBJ1-5; 8 bases agree with TRBD1. This CDR3 has 14 residues. Looked up from germline, CDR1 is SNHLY and CDR2 is FYNNEI. The junction had 6 bases not matched to a gene; V was cut back by 6 bases and J by 5 bases. The DNA for the CDR3 is TGTGCCAGCAGCGCCGACAGGGGTTATCAGCCCCAGCATTTT. It codes for CASSADRGYQPQHF.

V is TRBV9 and J is TRBJ1-3; 10 bases match TRBD1. Trimming cost V 4 bases and J 4 bases; bases outside gene matches: 8. CDR1 and CDR2 (germline): SGDLS, YYNGEE. The CDR3 sequence is 16 residues long. The CDR3 coding sequence is TGTGCCAGCAGCTGGGGACAGGGGTCCTCCGGAAACACCATATATTTT. The encoded protein is CASSWGQGSSGNTIYF.

On this clone itself: The same CDR3 can be traced to other DNA sequences in this sample. This chain joins TRBV5-1 and TRBJ2-5; 8 bases are a match to TRBD2. In germline, CDR1 is SGHRS, CDR2 YFSETQ. This CDR3 has 14 amino acids. V was pared by 4 bases and J by 1 base, with 3 bases of the junction left unmatched. The CDR3 region has the DNA TGCGCCAGCAGCACCGGGACTAGCCAAGAGACCCAGTACTTC. Translating gives CASSTGTSQETQYF.

The chain carries TRBV6-5 and TRBJ2-3; 13 bases align to TRBD2. The J segment lost 3 bases and the V segment lost 6 bases, leaving 3 bases of the junction unmatched. Per the germline V gene, CDR1 is MNHEY and CDR2 is SVGAGI. The CDR3 extends over 15 amino acids. DNA of the CDR3: TGTGCCAGCAGACTAGCGGGAGGGCCTACAGATACGCAGTATTTT. It codes for CASRLAGGPTDTQYF.

This rearrangement joins TRBV14 to TRBJ2-1, with 8 nucleotides matching TRBD2. With 1 base clipped from V and 12 bases from J, the junction kept 2 bases outside the gene matches. Looked up from germline, CDR1 is SGHDN and CDR2 is FVKESK. This CDR3 is built from 12 residues. The CDR3 reads CASSQASGGQFF. For the CDR3, the DNA is TGTGCCAGCAGCCAAGCAAGCGGGGGGCAGTTCTTC.

The rearrangement links TRBV20-1 to TRBJ1-5; D gene unclear. The germline V gene encodes CDR1 DFQATT and CDR2 SNEGSKA (reference sequence). This CDR3 spans 14 amino acids. V was shortened by 3 bases and J by 3 bases, with 12 bases between the two germline ends. CDR3 amino acids: CSASRTNPNQPQHF. Here the CDR3 DNA reads TGCAGTGCTAGTAGGACTAACCCCAATCAGCCCCAGCATTTT.

The rearrangement joins TRBV2 to TRBJ2-3; TRBD2 matches at 7 bases. V lost 10 bases to trimming and J lost 2 bases; unmatched junction nucleotides: 6. Germline V gene sequence: CDR1 SNHLY, CDR2 FYNNEI. The CDR3 is 13 residues long. CDR3: CATQLAVTDTQYF. CDR3 nucleotides: TGTGCCACACAGCTAGCGGTCACAGATACGCAGTATTTT.

The chain employs TRBV18 and TRBJ1-5; a weak D match, TRBD1 (6 bases). The CDR3 covers 14 residues. Germline values: CDR1 KGHSH, CDR2 LQKENI. V lost 4 bases and J 5 bases, leaving 12 bases between the germline ends. The CDR3 loop is CASSQGVGDQPQHF. CDR3 nucleotides: TGTGCCAGCTCACAGGGGGTAGGGGATCAGCCCCAGCATTTT.

In regard to this clone: The sample carries other DNA sequences with the same CDR3. The gene calls are TRBV5-4 and TRBJ1-1; D is possibly TRBD1 (5 bases). This CDR3 is built from 15 residues. The V end lost 4 bases, the J end lost 0 bases, and 13 bases lay between the germline ends. The V gene's germline CDR1 is SGHNT and CDR2 YYREEE (reference sequence). The CDR3, as DNA: TGTGCCAGCAGCCTGCCAGGGAAGATGAACACTGAAGCTTTCTTT. It translates to CASSLPGKMNTEAFF.

The V and J genes are TRBV10-3 and TRBJ1-5; maybe TRBD1 (5 bases). V lost 0 bases to trimming and J lost 7 bases, with 16 bases between them. Germline CDR1 and CDR2: ENHRY and SYGVKD. This CDR3 region has 16 residues. This CDR3 reads CAISESGVNIWQPQHF. The CDR3 bases are TGTGCCATCAGTGAGTCAGGGGTCAACATCTGGCAGCCCCAGCATTTT.

The chain employs TRBV11-2 and TRBJ2-1, with a possible D match to TRBD1 (6 bases). V was trimmed by 0 bases and J by 3 bases, leaving 9 bases between them. The CDR3 loop spans 15 amino acids. Germline lookup yields CDR1 SGHAT and CDR2 FQNNGV. CDR3 bases: TGTGCCAGCAGCTTAGACAGGGGAGTCTACAATGAGCAGTTCTTC. As protein: CASSLDRGVYNEQFF.

The V gene is TRBV3-1 (or the pseudogene TRBV3-2), the J gene TRBJ2-5; D unclear. Germline CDR1 and CDR2: LGHDT and YNNKEL (reference sequence). The CDR3 runs 14 residues. With 3 bases removed from V and 5 bases from J, the gap between germline ends came to 13 bases. CDR3 residues: CASSQGSGRETQYF. CDR3 DNA: TGTGCCAGCAGCCAGGGCTCAGGAAGGGAGACCCAGTACTTC.

The V call is TRBV2, the J call TRBJ1-5; D may be TRBD1 (5 bases). Between the trimmed V and J ends, which lost 2 bases and 1 base, there was a span of 15 bases. The germline V gene has CDR1 SNHLY and CDR2 FYNNEI. CDR3 length equals 17 residues. The CDR3 protein is CASSELGTGRSNQPQHF. CDR3 bases: TGTGCCAGCAGTGAACTAGGAACAGGTCGGAGCAATCAGCCCCAGCATTTT.

The chain carries TRBV7-9 and TRBJ1-6, with D uncertain. The CDR3 is made up of 12 amino acids. Germline V gene sequence: CDR1 SEHNR, CDR2 FQNEAQ (reference sequence). V lost 5 bases, J lost 7 bases, and 6 bases lay in between. This chain's CDR3 is CASSLGNSPLHF. Here the CDR3 DNA reads TGTGCCAGCAGCCTCGGGAATTCACCCCTCCACTTT.

The gene calls are TRBV5-6 and TRBJ1-6; D unresolved. The V end was cut by 4 bases, the J end by 10 bases, with 9 bases between. This CDR3 region has 12 residues. Germline V gene lookup returns CDR1 SGHDT and CDR2 YYEEEE. CDR3 residues: CASSRLSSPLHF. As DNA, the CDR3 is TGTGCCAGCAGCCGACTCTCCTCACCCCTCCACTTT.

In its sample, this clone was seen a few times. The rearrangement links TRBV18 to TRBJ1-2; D might be TRBD1 (6 bases). The germline V gene has CDR1 KGHSH and CDR2 LQKENI. With 8 bases removed from V and 3 bases from J, the gap between germline ends came to 16 bases. The CDR3 contains 14 residues. CDR3 amino acids: CASTGRGADYGYTF. The CDR3 region has the DNA TGTGCCAGCACCGGGCGGGGGGCTGACTATGGCTACACCTTC.

The V gene is TRBV11-2, the J gene TRBJ2-1, with TRBD2 matching over 11 bases. Germline CDR1 SGHAT, CDR2 FQNNGV. The V gene end was trimmed by 5 bases and the J gene end by 9 bases; junction bases not matched to a gene: 6. This CDR3 is 14 amino acids long. The CDR3 protein is CASSLLAGVAEQFF. CDR3 bases: TGTGCCAGCAGCCTACTAGCGGGAGTGGCTGAGCAGTTCTTC. Full variable domain (rest looked up from reference TRBV11-2 and TRBJ2-1): EAGVAQSPRYKIIEKRQSVAFWCNPISGHATLYWYQQILGQGPKLLIQFQNNGVVDDSQLPKDRFSAERLKGVDSTLKIQPAKLEDSAVYLCASSLLAGVAEQFFGPGTRLTVL.

The rearrangement joins TRBV24-1 to TRBJ1-2, with 7 bases that match TRBD1. Germline lookup yields CDR1 KGHDR and CDR2 SFDVKD. With 4 bases clipped from V and 8 bases from J, the junction kept 6 bases outside the gene matches. The CDR3 sequence is 13 residues long. The CDR3 loop reads CATSDSTGLGYTF. The CDR3 nucleotides are TGTGCCACCAGTGACTCGACAGGGCTCGGCTACACCTTC.

The rearrangement uses TRBV3-1 (or the pseudogene TRBV3-2) and TRBJ2-7; 8 positions match TRBD2. CDR1 and CDR2 from the germline V gene are LGHDT and YNNKEL (reference sequence). The J segment lost 2 bases and the V segment lost 1 base, leaving 13 bases of the junction unmatched. This CDR3 has 18 residues. The CDR3 loop is CASSQAPSSGTSPYEQYF. The CDR3 nucleotides are TGTGCCAGCAGCCAAGCTCCCTCCTCAGGGACTAGTCCCTACGAGCAGTACTTC.

A few counts support this clone. The CDR3 loop reads CASRTLAGSASPLHF. CDR3 in DNA: TGTGCCAGCAGGACCCTCGCAGGGTCAGCCTCACCCCTCCACTTT. V usage is TRBV2 and J usage is TRBJ1-6; D is perhaps TRBD1 (5 bases). CDR1 and CDR2 from the germline V gene are SNHLY and FYNNEI. Trimming took 6 bases from V and 10 from J, leaving 19 bases between them. CDR3 length: 15 amino acids.